This T cell receptor (beta chain) was sequenced for a study of spatial heterogeneity in lung cancer. Across the whole study: Among detected sequences, beta-chain ones consistently exceeded alpha-chain ones in number.

There are 16 residues in the CDR3. Germline CDR1 is SQVTM and CDR2 is ANQGSEA. V was pared by 0 bases and J by 4 bases, with 8 bases of the junction left unmatched. In its sample, this clonotype was seen a few times. What it binds is not known. Each CDR3 protein is one row after TCRdb ran MiXCR on the 5' RACE reads. The sample shows 40,000 to 50,000 distinct CDR3 sequences, approximately 13% of them seen only once. General study results and limits: In blood, ubiquitous expanded tumor TCRs appeared more at resection than follow-up.

Time point defined: sample taken at primary tumor resection. No cell sorting; template was whole RNA from tumor, lung tissue or PBMC. Donation came from 70 or so patients with untreated early-stage non-small cell lung cancer. This TCR was recovered from a male donor with early-stage non-small cell lung cancer. The chain couples TRBV29-1 to TRBJ2-1; 8 bases match TRBD2. Source: PBMCs, taken at surgery. CDR3 coding DNA: TGCAGCGTTGAAGACCCGGGGGGGAAAGTATACAATGAGCAGTTCTTC. Translation: CSVEDPGGKVYNEQFF.